The text below deals with one TCR beta chain. Its antigen is unknown. This entry comes from a study of OX40 agonist ivuxolimab in advanced cancers. Whole-study context: Ivuxolimab, an agonistic anti-OX40 (CD134) antibody, was given to patients. Partial responses occurred in Three dose-escalation patients, one with hepatocellular carcinoma and two with cutaneous melanoma. Study-level results: Doses of 0.1 to 3.0 mg/kg were accompanied by clonal expansion of CD4+ and CD8+ blood T cells by week 6.

TCRdb's table, derived via immunoSEQ multiplex PCR, lists solely in-frame clones and lacks some. The data contain around 46,000 clones, roughly 85% of them seen just once; the ten biggest clones take up roughly 54%. The ends lost 4 bases at V and 0 bases at J; junction bases unmatched: 1. This CDR3 spans 14 amino acids. Germline V gene lookup returns CDR1 SGHVS and CDR2 FQNEAQ. Individuals having autoimmune disease history or systemic immunosuppression were not enrolled. Sample: CD4+ or CD8+ T cells sorted from blood, taken in a trial of the OX40 agonist ivuxolimab. The chain carries TRBV7-8 and TRBJ2-7; the match to TRBD1 covers 9 bases. This TCR was sampled from an adult with an advanced solid tumor such as melanoma, head and neck, liver or kidney cancer. CDR3 protein: CASSWGQGSYEQYF. CDR3 bases: TGTGCCAGCAGCTGGGGACAGGGCTCCTACGAGCAGTACTTC.